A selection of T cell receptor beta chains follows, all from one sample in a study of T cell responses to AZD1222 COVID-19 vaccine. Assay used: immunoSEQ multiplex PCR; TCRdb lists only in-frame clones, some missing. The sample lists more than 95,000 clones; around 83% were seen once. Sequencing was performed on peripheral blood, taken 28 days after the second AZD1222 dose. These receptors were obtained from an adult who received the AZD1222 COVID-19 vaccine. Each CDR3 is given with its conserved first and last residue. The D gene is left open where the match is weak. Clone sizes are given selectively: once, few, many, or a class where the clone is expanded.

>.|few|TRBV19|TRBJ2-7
TGTGCCAGCGGATCAACCAGAGGTCGGGACGAGCAGTACTTC
CASGSTRGRDEQYF
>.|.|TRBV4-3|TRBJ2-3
TGCGCCAGCAGCTTATTTAGTGGGGCAGGCACAGATACGCAGTATTTT
CASSLFSGAGTDTQYF
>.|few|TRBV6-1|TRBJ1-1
TGTGCCAGCAGTGACAGGGATACTGAAGCTTTCTTT
CASSDRDTEAFF
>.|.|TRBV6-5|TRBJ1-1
TGTGCCAGCAGATCCTCAAGTTTAAACACTGAAGCTTTCTTT
CASRSSSLNTEAFF
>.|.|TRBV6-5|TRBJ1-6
TGTGCCAGCAGTTACGGGGGGGAGTCACCCCTCCACTTT
CASSYGGESPLHF
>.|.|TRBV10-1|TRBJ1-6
TGCGCCAGCAGTGAGAGTTACGCCCTTCATTCACCCCTCCACTTT
CASSESYALHSPLHF
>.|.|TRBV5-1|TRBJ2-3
TGCGCCAGCAGCTTGGTCGACGCAACAGATACGCAGTATTTT
CASSLVDATDTQYF
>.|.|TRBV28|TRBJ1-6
TGTGCCAGCAGTTTTCCGGCGGACAGCGTAAATTCACCCCTCCACTTT
CASSFPADSVNSPLHF
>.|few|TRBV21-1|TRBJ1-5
TGTGCCAGCAGCAAAGCAGGGACAGGGGTTTATAGCAATCAGCCCCAGCATTTT
CASSKAGTGVYSNQPQHF
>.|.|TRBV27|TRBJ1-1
TGTGCCAGCAGACCCCTAGGGCGGGTTACGAACACTGAAGCTTTCTTT
CASRPLGRVTNTEAFF
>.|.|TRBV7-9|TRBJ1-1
TGTGCCAGCAGCACCTTCGAAGCTTTCTTT
CASSTFEAFF
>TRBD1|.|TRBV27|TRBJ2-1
TGTGCCAGCAGTTTATTGGGACAGGGCCGGGGCTACAATGAGCAGTTCTTC
CASSLLGQGRGYNEQFF
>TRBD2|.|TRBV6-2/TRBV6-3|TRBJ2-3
TGTGCCAGCAGCGGGACTAGCGGGGGCTTCACAGATACGCAGTATTTT
CASSGTSGGFTDTQYF
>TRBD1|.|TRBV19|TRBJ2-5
TGTGCCAGGCGGGGGACAGGGGGCTTGGAGACCCAGTACTTC
CARRGTGGLETQYF
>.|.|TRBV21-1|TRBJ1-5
TGTGCCAGCAGCAAGCCCTCGGAGGGAAAGCCCCAGCATTTT
CASSKPSEGKPQHF
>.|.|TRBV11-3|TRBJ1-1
TGTGCCAGCAGCTTAGGTCAGGGAGGGACTGAAGCTTTCTTT
CASSLGQGGTEAFF
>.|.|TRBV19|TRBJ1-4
TGTGCCAGTAGTATAGGCCAGGGATATGAAAAACTGTTTTTT
CASSIGQGYEKLFF
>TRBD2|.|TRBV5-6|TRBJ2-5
TGTGCCAGCAGCGACCCGACTAGCGGGGGGGCCGAAGAGACCCAGTACTTC
CASSDPTSGGAEETQYF
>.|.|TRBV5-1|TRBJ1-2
TGCGCCAGCAGCTTGGTTGGGAGCAACTATGGCTACACCTTC
CASSLVGSNYGYTF
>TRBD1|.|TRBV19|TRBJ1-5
TGTGCCAGTAGTTCCCGCCCCGACAGGGTGAGCAAGCCCCAGCATTTT
CASSSRPDRVSKPQHF
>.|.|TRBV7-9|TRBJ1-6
TGTGCCAGCATGGGGAATAATTCACCCCTCCACTTT
CASMGNNSPLHF
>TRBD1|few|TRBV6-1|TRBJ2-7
TGTGCCAGCAGTGAATTGGTGGGACAGGGCACCTACGAGCAGTACTTC
CASSELVGQGTYEQYF
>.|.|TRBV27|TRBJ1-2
TGTGCCAGCAGTCCCCCCGGGACATCCGTCGGTGGCTACACCTTC
CASSPPGTSVGGYTF
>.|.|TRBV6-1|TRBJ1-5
TGTGCCAGCAGTGATCGGGGATATAGCAATCAGCCCCAGCATTTT
CASSDRGYSNQPQHF
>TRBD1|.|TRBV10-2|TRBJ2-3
TGCGCCAGCAGTGAGCCCTCCAGGACAGGGGCGGTAGATACGCAGTATTTT
CASSEPSRTGAVDTQYF
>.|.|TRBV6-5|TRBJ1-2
TGTGCCAGCAGCAGGACGGAGACCTATGGCTACACCTTC
CASSRTETYGYTF
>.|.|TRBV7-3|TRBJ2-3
TGTGCCAGCAGCCGCTGGGGGGCAATTAACACAGATACGCAGTATTTT
CASSRWGAINTDTQYF
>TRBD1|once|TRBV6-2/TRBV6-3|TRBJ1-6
TGTGCCAGCAGTTACTCCGGGACAGGATTTCTTAATTCACCCCTCCACTTT
CASSYSGTGFLNSPLHF
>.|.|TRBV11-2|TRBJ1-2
TGTGCCAGCAGCCCTATACGCAGGTCTAGCAACTATGGCTACACCTTC
CASSPIRRSSNYGYTF
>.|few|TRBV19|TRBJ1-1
TGTGCCACCTTGGTGGGGGCCGGGAACACTGAAGCTTTCTTT
CATLVGAGNTEAFF
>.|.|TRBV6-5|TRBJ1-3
TGTGCCAGCAGATTAGAATCAGGAAACACCATATATTTT
CASRLESGNTIYF
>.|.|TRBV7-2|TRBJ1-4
TGTGCCAGCAGCTTATTGATTGCGGGAAGAGGTGAAAAACTGTTTTTT
CASSLLIAGRGEKLFF
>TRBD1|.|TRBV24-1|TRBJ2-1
TGTGCCACCAGTGATCACGCCACGGACAGGGGGCCCTACAATGAGCAGTTCTTC
CATSDHATDRGPYNEQFF
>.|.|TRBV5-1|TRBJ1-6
TGCGCCAGCAGCTTGGGACCCGGCTATAATTCACCCCTCCACTTT
CASSLGPGYNSPLHF
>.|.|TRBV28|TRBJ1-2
TGTGCCAGCACTCCAGGTCCCTCTAACTATGGCTACACCTTC
CASTPGPSNYGYTF
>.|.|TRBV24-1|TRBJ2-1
TGTGCCACCAGTGACCTGGACTATTGGAATGAGCAGTTCTTC
CATSDLDYWNEQFF
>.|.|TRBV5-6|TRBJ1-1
TGTGCCAGCAGCTTGGCCTCCACTGAAGCTTTCTTT
CASSLASTEAFF
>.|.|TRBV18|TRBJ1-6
TGTGCCAGCTCCCCTAGACAGACCGAGTATAATTCACCCCTCCACTTT
CASSPRQTEYNSPLHF
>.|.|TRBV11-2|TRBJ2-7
TGTGCCAGCACCCGCAGAGGACATATGTGGGAGCAGTACTTC
CASTRRGHMWEQYF
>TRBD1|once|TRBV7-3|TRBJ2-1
TGTGCCAGCAGCTTAGATACAGGGGCGTTTAGGCAGTTCTTC
CASSLDTGAFRQFF